The 11 T cell receptor beta chains reported below all come from one sample, sequenced in a study of blood T cells in healthy people across ages. Then a second PCR, running roughly 7 to 11 cycles, was carried out with a sample-barcoded 5' primer and a J-beta primer mix. TCRdb analysed the 5' RACE reads with MiXCR anew, one entry per CDR3 protein. The sample lists some 1.7 million distinct CDR3 sequences; roughly 27% were seen once. Sequencing used blood. The receptors originated from a woman in her 30s in good health.

This clonotype was picked up a small number of times. The chain combines TRBV29-1 with TRBJ1-4; D is undetermined. CDR1 and CDR2 (germline): SQVTM, ANQGSEA. The CDR3 is 11 residues long. V dropped 3 bases and J dropped 5 bases, with 4 bases sitting between them. The CDR3 here is CSVDRNEKLFF. CDR3 in DNA: TGCAGCGTTGACAGGAATGAAAAACTGTTTTTT.

This clonotype has only a few counts. The chain is built from TRBV7-9 and TRBJ1-1; the match to TRBD1 covers 7 bases. Germline V gene data show CDR1 as SEHNR and CDR2 as FQNEAQ (reference sequence). This CDR3 region has 15 residues. V shed 6 bases, J shed 11 bases, and the junction held 18 bases outside the gene matches. The CDR3 is CASRQGTVPNQEAFF. CDR3 in DNA: TGTGCCAGCAGGCAAGGGACAGTCCCCAATCAGGAGGCTTTCTTT.

J is TRBJ1-2 and V is TRBV6-5; possibly TRBD1 for D (6 bases). The CDR3 covers 13 residues. Germline values: CDR1 MNHEY, CDR2 SVGAGI. Trimming left V 6 bases short and J 8 bases short, with 16 bases between. Written as DNA, the CDR3 is TGTGCCAGCAGCACGCAGGGGAGGGGCGGCTACACCTTC. Translated: CASSTQGRGGYTF.

The chain is built from TRBV5-5 and TRBJ2-1; D is ambiguous. V shed 4 bases and J shed 0 bases, with 14 bases lying between them. There are 16 residues in the CDR3. The germline V gene encodes CDR1 SGHKS and CDR2 YYEKEE (reference sequence). This CDR3 reads CASSIIVASSYNEQFF. The CDR3 DNA sequence: TGTGCCAGCAGCATTATAGTGGCGAGCTCCTACAATGAGCAGTTCTTC.

Ten or more counts support this clonotype. The chain uses TRBV20-1 and TRBJ2-7; 11 bases match TRBD2. V was clipped by 6 bases and J by 2 bases; unmatched bases: 15. Germline V gives CDR1 DFQATT, CDR2 SNEGSKA (reference sequence). There are 17 residues in the CDR3. Here the CDR3 DNA reads TGCAGTGCCGCCCTCCCTAGCGGGAGGCCAAACCCCTACGAGCAGTACTTC. Protein product: CSAALPSGRPNPYEQYF.

The chain joins TRBV6-6 to TRBJ1-2; possibly TRBD1 for D (6 bases). This CDR3 is 14 amino acids long. Between the trimmed V and J ends, which lost 2 bases and 8 bases, there was a span of 15 bases. Germline V gene lookup returns CDR1 MNHNY and CDR2 SVGAGI (reference sequence). The DNA for the CDR3 is TGTGCCAGCAGTTACCCTGAGGGGGGCGAAGGCTACACCTTC. As protein: CASSYPEGGEGYTF.

This chain links TRBV5-1 with TRBJ2-2; D may be TRBD2 (6 bases). The CDR3 loop spans 14 amino acids. Per the germline V gene, CDR1 is SGHRS and CDR2 is YFSETQ. The ends were cut back, 5 bases at V and 1 base at J, with 9 bases in the middle. CDR3 in DNA: TGCGCCAGCAGACGGGAGATGAACACCGGGGAGCTGTTTTTT. Its protein product is CASRREMNTGELFF.

This clonotype was observed a handful of times. The rearrangement joins TRBV5-1 to TRBJ2-7, with 9 bases aligning to TRBD2. V lost 5 bases and J lost 4; bases outside the gene matches: 7. The CDR3 has 14 residues. CDR1 SGHRS and CDR2 YFSETQ come from the germline V gene. The CDR3 loop reads CASRYSGGIYEQYF. The CDR3 DNA reads TGCGCCAGCAGATATAGCGGGGGCATATACGAGCAGTACTTC.

The chain uses TRBV9 and TRBJ2-1; D is possibly TRBD1 (5 bases). The better agreement between TRBJ2-7 and the DNA end casts doubt on the J call. The germline V gene has CDR1 SGDLS and CDR2 YYNGEE. The CDR3 consists of 16 residues. In DNA, the CDR3 is TGTGCCAGCAGCGTAGGACTGGACACACCCTACAATGAGCAGTACTTC. Translated: CASSVGLDTPYNEQYF.

This clonotype was detected many times. The V call is TRBV7-2, the J call TRBJ2-1; D perhaps matches TRBD2 (6 bases). V lost 5 bases to trimming and J lost 8 bases, with 10 bases between them. Per the germline V gene, CDR1 is SGHTA and CDR2 is FQGNSA. This CDR3 comprises 12 residues. CDR3 nucleotide sequence: TGTGCCAGCAGCCTATCTAGCGATGAGCAGTTCTTC. Protein product: CASSLSSDEQFF.

This clonotype was recorded once. At one end, the junction sequence differs from germline, possibly due to a read error. The chain links TRBV5-1 to TRBJ2-7, with D perhaps TRBD2 (6 bases). Germline CDR1 SGHRS, CDR2 YFSETQ. The CDR3 contains 15 residues. DNA for the CDR3: TGTGCCAGCAGCCTCCGGGACTGGAACAACAATGAGCAGTACTTC. Amino acids: CASSLRDWNNNEQYF. The whole variable domain, remainder taken from reference TRBV5-1 and TRBJ2-7, is KAGVTQTPRYLIKTRGQQVTLSCSPISGHRSVSWYQQTPGQGLQFLFEYFSETQRNKGNFPGRFSGRQFSNSRSEMNVSTLELGDSALYLCASSLRDWNNNEQYFGPGTRLTVT.